This T cell receptor beta chain was identified in a study of shared clonotypes between healthy human individuals. This clone was found many times. An even split of each subset's genomic DNA across several immunoSEQ plates was performed. Replicate PCRs for unsorted PBMC used about 0.3 ug DNA (approximately 30,000 T cell genomes). Method: immunoSEQ multiplex PCR; TCRdb's copy keeps in-frame clones and lacks some. The sample includes about 510,000 clones, nearly 80% seen only once; the top ten take approximately 13%. The receptor's source is a woman in her thirties or forties in good health. Some clones in this sample may be carry-over from other donors' samples. Sequencing was carried out using PBMCs.

The CDR3 spells CASSIRTSDTQYF. For the CDR3, the DNA is TGTGCCAGCAGCATCCGGACGTCTGATACGCAGTATTTT. The V call is TRBV7-6, the J call TRBJ2-3; no firm D call. The germline V gene has CDR1 SGHVS and CDR2 FNYEAQ. Trimming pared 5 bases from V and 6 bases from J, leaving 12 bases between. The CDR3 has 13 residues.